This TCR beta chain was obtained from a study of shared clonotypes between healthy human individuals. The study, taken as a whole, reports: The sharing of roughly 5% of naive CD4 clonotypes was seen across a few donors.

This CDR3 has 14 amino acids. The V end was cut by 0 bases, the J end by 7 bases, with 12 bases between. CDR1 and CDR2 from the germline V gene are MNHEY and SMNVEV (reference sequence). Original methodology: Junction-only immunoSEQ sequences carried no quality scores, so filtering differed. Sequencing used immunoSEQ multiplex PCR; TCRdb keeps in-frame clones, though not all of them. V and J calls and clone size come straight from that table; D and trimming were deduced from the DNA. The table records approximately 2.3 million clones, more than 85% of them present only once. Remarks on this clone: The target antigen is unknown.

Sequencing input: naive CD4+ T cells from PBMCs. The subset here: CD45RA+ positively selected. The genes are TRBV27 and TRBJ2-5; D is unresolved. The clonotype was recovered from a man younger than 35 in good health. Some clones in this sample may be carry-over from other donors' samples. CDR3 DNA: TGTGCCAGCAGTTTATCTCCGAGGAGAGCGACCCAGTACTTC. This codes for CASSLSPRRATQYF.